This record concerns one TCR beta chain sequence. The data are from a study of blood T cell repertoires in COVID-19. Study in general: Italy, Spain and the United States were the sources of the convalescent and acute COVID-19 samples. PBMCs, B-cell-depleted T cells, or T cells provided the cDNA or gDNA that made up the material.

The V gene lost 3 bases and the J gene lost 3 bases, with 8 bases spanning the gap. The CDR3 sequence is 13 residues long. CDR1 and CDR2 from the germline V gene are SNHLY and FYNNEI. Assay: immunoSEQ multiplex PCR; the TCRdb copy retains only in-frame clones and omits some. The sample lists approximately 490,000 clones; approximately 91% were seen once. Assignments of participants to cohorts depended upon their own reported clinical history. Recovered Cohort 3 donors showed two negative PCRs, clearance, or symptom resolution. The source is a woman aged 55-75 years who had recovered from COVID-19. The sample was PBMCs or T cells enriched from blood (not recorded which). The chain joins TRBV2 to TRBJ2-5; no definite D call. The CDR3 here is CASSDGGKETQYF. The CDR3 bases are TGTGCCAGCAGTGACGGCGGTAAAGAGACCCAGTACTTC.